This T cell receptor beta chain was identified in a study of graft-versus-host responses after intestinal transplantation. Looking at the study overall: Multivisceral, liver-intestinal, or isolated intestinal transplants were received by the recipients.

The assay was immunoSEQ multiplex PCR, and TCRdb's table has in-frame clones only and misses some. The repertoire holds 60,000 to 75,000 clones, with about 90% as singletons. Turning to this clone: Antigen: not known.

The CDR3 is 15 amino acids. Between the trimmed V and J ends, which lost 3 bases and 1 base, there was a span of 12 bases. Germline-derived CDR1 and CDR2 are MDHEN and SYDVKM. The origin of this receptor is a human donor who received an intestinal transplant. The material was unstimulated CD8+ T cells sorted from spleen or lymph node cells, obtained before intestinal transplant. This chain links TRBV28 with TRBJ1-1; tentatively, D is TRBD1 (5 bases). CDR3 sequence: CASSFPGRANTEAFF. CDR3 coding DNA: TGTGCCAGCAGTTTCCCGGGCAGGGCGAACACTGAAGCTTTCTTT.